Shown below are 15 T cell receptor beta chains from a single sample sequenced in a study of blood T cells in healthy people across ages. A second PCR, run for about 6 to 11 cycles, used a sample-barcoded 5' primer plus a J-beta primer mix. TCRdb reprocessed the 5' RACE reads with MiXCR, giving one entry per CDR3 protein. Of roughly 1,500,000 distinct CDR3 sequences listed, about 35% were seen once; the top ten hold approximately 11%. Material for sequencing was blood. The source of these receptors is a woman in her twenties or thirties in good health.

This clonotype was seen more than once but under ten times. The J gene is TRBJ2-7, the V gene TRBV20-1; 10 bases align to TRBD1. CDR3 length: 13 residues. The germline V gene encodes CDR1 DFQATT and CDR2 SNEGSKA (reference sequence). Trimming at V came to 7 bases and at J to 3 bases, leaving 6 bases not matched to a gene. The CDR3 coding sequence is TGCAGTGTCCTTAGGGACAGGGGCTACGAGCAGTACTTC. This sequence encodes CSVLRDRGYEQYF.

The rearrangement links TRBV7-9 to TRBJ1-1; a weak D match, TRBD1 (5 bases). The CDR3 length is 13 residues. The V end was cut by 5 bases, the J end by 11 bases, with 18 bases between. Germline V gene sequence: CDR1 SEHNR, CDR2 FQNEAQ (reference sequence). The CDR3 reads CASSPDRTRAAFF. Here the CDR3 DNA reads TGTGCCAGCAGCCCAGACCGGACCAGGGCTGCTTTCTTT.

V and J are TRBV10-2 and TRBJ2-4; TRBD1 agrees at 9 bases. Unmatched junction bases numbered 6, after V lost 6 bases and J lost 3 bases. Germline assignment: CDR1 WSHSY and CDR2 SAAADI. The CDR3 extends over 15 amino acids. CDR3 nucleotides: TGCGCCAGCAGCGCCGGGACAGGGATCAAAAACATTCAGTACTTC. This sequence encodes CASSAGTGIKNIQYF.

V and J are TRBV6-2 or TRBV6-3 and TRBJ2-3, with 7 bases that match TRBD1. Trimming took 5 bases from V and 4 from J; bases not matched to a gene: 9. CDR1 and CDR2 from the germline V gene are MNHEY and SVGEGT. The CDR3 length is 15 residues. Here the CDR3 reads CASSPDRARADTQYF. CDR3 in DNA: TGTGCCAGCAGTCCCGACAGGGCAAGGGCAGATACGCAGTATTTT.

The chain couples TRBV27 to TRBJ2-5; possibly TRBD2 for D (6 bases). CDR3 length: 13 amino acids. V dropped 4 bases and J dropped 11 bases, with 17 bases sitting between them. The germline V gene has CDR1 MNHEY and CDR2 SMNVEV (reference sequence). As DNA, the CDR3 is TGTGCCAGCAGTTCCGCGGGGCACTCGGAGCAGTACTTC. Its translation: CASSSAGHSEQYF.

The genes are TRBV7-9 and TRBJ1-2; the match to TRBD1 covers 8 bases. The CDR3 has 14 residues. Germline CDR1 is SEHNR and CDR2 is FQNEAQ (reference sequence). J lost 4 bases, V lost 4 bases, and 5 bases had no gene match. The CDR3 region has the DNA TGTGCCAGCAGCTCGACAGGGGCGCCCTATGGCTACACCTTC. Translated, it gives CASSSTGAPYGYTF.

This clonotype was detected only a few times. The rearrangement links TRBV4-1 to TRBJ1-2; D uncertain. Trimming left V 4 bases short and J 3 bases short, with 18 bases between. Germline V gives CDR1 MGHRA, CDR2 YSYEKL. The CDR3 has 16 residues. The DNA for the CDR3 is TGCGCCAGCAGCCCAGACTCATTGGAGGGATACTATGGCTACACCTTC. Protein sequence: CASSPDSLEGYYGYTF.

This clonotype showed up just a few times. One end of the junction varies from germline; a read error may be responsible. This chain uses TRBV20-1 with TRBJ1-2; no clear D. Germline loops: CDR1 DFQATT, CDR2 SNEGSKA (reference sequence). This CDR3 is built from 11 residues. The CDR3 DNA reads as TGCAGTGCCCAGAGCCCTTATGACTACACCTTC. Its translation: CSAQSPYDYTF.

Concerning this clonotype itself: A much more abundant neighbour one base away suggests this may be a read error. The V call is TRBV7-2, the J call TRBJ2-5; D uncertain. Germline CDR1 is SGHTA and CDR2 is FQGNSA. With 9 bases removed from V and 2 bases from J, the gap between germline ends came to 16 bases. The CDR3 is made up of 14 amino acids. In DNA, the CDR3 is TGTGCCAGTGCTGGGATGAATGTTCAAGAGACCCAGTACTTC. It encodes CASAGMNVQETQYF.

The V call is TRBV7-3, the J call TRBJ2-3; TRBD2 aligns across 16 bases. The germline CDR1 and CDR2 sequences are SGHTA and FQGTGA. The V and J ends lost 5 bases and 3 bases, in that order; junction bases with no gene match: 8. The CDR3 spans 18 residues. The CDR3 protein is CASSLGTSGGVTTDTQYF. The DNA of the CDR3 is TGTGCCAGCAGCCTCGGGACTAGCGGGGGGGTTACGACAGATACGCAGTATTTT.

The CDR3 DNA reads as TGTGCCAGCAGCCCGCTAACAGGGAGGTTTGGGCAAGAGACCCAGTACTTC. Protein product: CASSPLTGRFGQETQYF. The V call is TRBV7-9, the J call TRBJ2-5, with D tentatively TRBD1 or TRBD2 (6 bases each). The CDR3 contains 17 residues. From germline, CDR1 is SEHNR and CDR2 FQNEAQ (reference sequence). Between the trimmed V and J ends, which lost 5 bases and 2 bases, there was a span of 21 bases.

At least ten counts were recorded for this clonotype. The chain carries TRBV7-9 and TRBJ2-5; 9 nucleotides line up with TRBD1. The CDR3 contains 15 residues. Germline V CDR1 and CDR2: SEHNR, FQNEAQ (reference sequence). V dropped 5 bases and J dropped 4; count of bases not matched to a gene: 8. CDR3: CASSQPGQGGETQYF. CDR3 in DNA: TGTGCCAGCAGCCAACCGGGACAGGGTGGAGAGACCCAGTACTTC.

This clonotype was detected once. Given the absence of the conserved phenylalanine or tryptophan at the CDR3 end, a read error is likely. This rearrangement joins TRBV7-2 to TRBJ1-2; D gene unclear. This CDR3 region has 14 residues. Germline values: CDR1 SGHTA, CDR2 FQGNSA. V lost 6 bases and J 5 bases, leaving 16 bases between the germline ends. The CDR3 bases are TGTGCCAGCAGTCGTAGGGAGGAATCGTATGGCTACACCTGC. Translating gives CASSRREESYGYTC.

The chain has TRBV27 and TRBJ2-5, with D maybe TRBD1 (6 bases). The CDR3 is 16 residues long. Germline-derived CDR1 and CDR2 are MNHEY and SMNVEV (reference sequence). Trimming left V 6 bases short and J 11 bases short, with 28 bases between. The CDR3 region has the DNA TGTGCCAGCAGAGGAACAGGGCAAGGGAAGGGGAACGGGCAGTACTTC. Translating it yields CASRGTGQGKGNGQYF.

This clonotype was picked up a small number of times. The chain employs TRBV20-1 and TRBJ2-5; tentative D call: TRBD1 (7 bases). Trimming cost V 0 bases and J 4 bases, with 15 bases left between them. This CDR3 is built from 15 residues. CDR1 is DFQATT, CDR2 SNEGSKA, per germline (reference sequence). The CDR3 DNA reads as TGCAGTGCTAGAGATGGAGGGGGCTGGGGAGAGACCCAGTACTTC. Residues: CSARDGGGWGETQYF.